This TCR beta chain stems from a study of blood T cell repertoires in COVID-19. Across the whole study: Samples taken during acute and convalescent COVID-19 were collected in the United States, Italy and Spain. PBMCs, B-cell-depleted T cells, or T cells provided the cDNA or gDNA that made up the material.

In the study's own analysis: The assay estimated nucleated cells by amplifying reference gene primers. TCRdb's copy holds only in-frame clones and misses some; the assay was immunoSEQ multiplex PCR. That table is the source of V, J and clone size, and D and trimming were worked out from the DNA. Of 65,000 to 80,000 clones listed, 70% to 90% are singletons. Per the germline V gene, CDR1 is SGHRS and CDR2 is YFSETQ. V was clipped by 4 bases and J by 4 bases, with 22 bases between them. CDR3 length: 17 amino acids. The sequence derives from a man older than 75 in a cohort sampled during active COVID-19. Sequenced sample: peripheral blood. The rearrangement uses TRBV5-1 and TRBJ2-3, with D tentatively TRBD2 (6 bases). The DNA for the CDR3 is TGCGCCAGCAGCCCCCGCCGGGGGAACCTTGTGGCAGATACGCAGTATTTT. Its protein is CASSPRRGNLVADTQYF.